This passage covers 15 T cell receptor beta chains from one sample sequenced in a study of cytotoxic CD8 clonotypes in ibrutinib-treated CLL. Assay used: immunoSEQ multiplex PCR; TCRdb lists only in-frame clones, some missing. Among fewer than 300,000 clones listed, approximately 79% were seen once. The sample in question was PBMCs, obtained at disease progression, from a patient treated with ibrutinib. The source is a human donor with chronic lymphocytic leukemia.

A single count supports this clone. The V call is TRBV5-4, the J call TRBJ2-7; D is uncertain. CDR1 and CDR2 (germline): SGHNT, YYREEE (reference sequence). Trimming shortened V by 2 bases and J by 0 bases, and 9 bases separated the two germline ends. This CDR3 is 14 amino acids long. CDR3 DNA sequence: TGTGCCAGCAGCTTCTTTCACAGCTCCTACGAGCAGTACTTC. Translation: CASSFFHSSYEQYF. The full variable domain, with the rest looked up from reference TRBV5-4 and TRBJ2-7, is ETGVTQSPTHLIKTRGQQVTLRCSSQSGHNTVSWYQQALGQGPQFIFQYYREEENGRGNFPPRFSGLQFPNYSSELNVNALELDDSALYLCASSFFHSSYEQYFGPGTRLTVT.

This chain uses TRBV7-2 with TRBJ2-2; 10 bases are shared with TRBD2. This CDR3 spans 17 amino acids. In germline, CDR1 is SGHTA, CDR2 FQGNSA. Losses at the gene ends were 1 base for V and 1 base for J; bases not matched to a gene: 3. The CDR3 is CASSLDGLAVNTGELFF. The CDR3 DNA sequence: TGTGCCAGCAGCTTAGACGGACTAGCGGTGAACACCGGGGAGCTGTTTTTT. Combining the CDR3 with reference TRBV7-2 and TRBJ2-2 gives the whole variable domain GAGVSQSPSNKVTEKGKDVELRCDPISGHTALYWYRQSLGQGLEFLIYFQGNSAPDKSGLPSDRFSAERTGGSVSTLTIQRTQQEDSAVYLCASSLDGLAVNTGELFFGEGSRLTVL.

The chain has TRBV6-1 and TRBJ2-4, with 9 bases identical to TRBD2. The length of the CDR3 is 18 residues. Per the germline V gene, CDR1 is MNHNS and CDR2 is SASEGT. J was trimmed by 5 bases and V by 4 bases; bases with no gene match: 15. The CDR3 coding sequence is TGTGCCAGCAGTGCTGGTTTTCCCCGGGTAGCGGGGGAAAACATTCAGTACTTC. This codes for CASSAGFPRVAGENIQYF.

The gene calls are TRBV6-5 and TRBJ1-2; no firm D call. Trimming left V 2 bases short and J 4 bases short, with 8 bases between. CDR1 and CDR2 from the germline V gene are MNHEY and SVGAGI. The CDR3 is 13 amino acids. The CDR3, as DNA: TGTGCCAGCAGTTACGGCAGCCTCTATGGCTACACCTTC. Translating it yields CASSYGSLYGYTF.

The rearrangement joins TRBV23-1 to TRBJ2-7; 9 bases match TRBD1. TRBV23-1 belongs to the ORF category, with a function that is uncertain. J lost 3 bases, V lost 8 bases, and 5 bases had no gene match. The CDR3 has 13 amino acids. The chain's CDR3 is CASDNRGRYEQYF. In nucleotides, the CDR3 is TGCGCCAGCGATAACAGGGGGCGCTACGAGCAGTACTTC.

The chain recombines TRBV5-8 with TRBJ2-5, with 9 nucleotides matching TRBD2. CDR3 size: 16 residues. The V gene's germline CDR1 is SGHTS and CDR2 YDEGEE. V shed 2 bases, J shed 1 base, and the junction held 6 bases outside the gene matches. The CDR3 DNA follows: TGTGCCAGCAGCTTCAATCGCGGGAGGGCCCAAGAGACCCAGTACTTC. Amino acids: CASSFNRGRAQETQYF.

The chain employs TRBV6-5 and TRBJ2-7; possibly TRBD2 for D (5 bases). This CDR3 is built from 14 residues. CDR1 MNHEY and CDR2 SVGAGI come from the germline V gene. Between the trimmed V and J ends, which lost 10 bases and 2 bases, there was a span of 18 bases. The CDR3 loop reads CATDGGPPTYEQYF. Here the CDR3 DNA reads TGTGCCACAGACGGAGGCCCTCCAACCTACGAGCAGTACTTC.

The genes are TRBV2 and TRBJ2-3; TRBD1 matches at 9 bases. Germline trimming cut 6 bases from V and 4 bases from J; bases unmatched to any gene: 8. The CDR3 is 15 residues long. Germline loops: CDR1 SNHLY, CDR2 FYNNEI. This chain's CDR3 is CASRQGAGRSDTQYF. CDR3 sequence (DNA): TGTGCCAGCAGACAGGGGGCAGGGCGGTCAGATACGCAGTATTTT. Looking up the rest from reference TRBV2 and TRBJ2-3 gives the full variable domain: EPEVTQTPSHQVTQMGQEVILRCVPISNHLYFYWYRQILGQKVEFLVSFYNNEISEKSEIFDDQFSVERPDGSNFTLKIRSTKLEDSAMYFCASRQGAGRSDTQYFGPGTRLTVL.

This clone was found once. The J gene is TRBJ2-2, the V gene TRBV5-4, with D unclear. Germline lookup yields CDR1 SGHNT and CDR2 YYREEE (reference sequence). CDR3 length equals 13 residues. V was trimmed by 4 bases and J by 2 bases, leaving 6 bases between them. CDR3 DNA sequence: TGTGCCAGCAGCCTTTTTAACACCGGGGAGCTGTTTTTT. The encoded protein is CASSLFNTGELFF.

In its sample, this clone was seen once. V is TRBV10-3 and J is TRBJ1-2; D unresolved. V was pared by 0 bases and J by 4 bases, with 15 bases between. The CDR3 contains 16 residues. The germline V gene encodes CDR1 ENHRY and CDR2 SYGVKD. The chain's CDR3 is CAISESIGGMVYGYTF. In DNA form, the CDR3 reads TGTGCCATCAGTGAGTCGATAGGAGGGATGGTCTATGGCTACACCTTC.

V is TRBV25-1 and J is TRBJ1-6; D gene unclear. The CDR3 totals 12 residues. Trimming pared 2 bases from V and 9 bases from J, leaving 5 bases between. The germline V gene has CDR1 MGHDK and CDR2 SYGVNS. CDR3 in DNA: TGTGCCAGCAGTGAAGGGCGTTCACCCCTCCACTTT. Its protein is CASSEGRSPLHF.

This clone has a handful of counts. The chain uses TRBV10-1 and TRBJ1-5; D unclear. V lost 6 bases and J 3 bases, leaving 6 bases between the germline ends. Germline CDR1 is WNHNN and CDR2 is SYGVQD (reference sequence). The CDR3 contains 12 residues. The CDR3 sequence is CASSPNNQPQHF. As DNA, the CDR3 is TGCGCCAGCAGCCCGAACAATCAGCCCCAGCATTTT.

Here the CDR3 DNA reads TGTGCCAGCAGAAGCCCAGGGAGGGGGAGCGAGACCCAGTACTTC. Its translation: CASRSPGRGSETQYF. The chain combines TRBV6-5 with TRBJ2-5; D is perhaps TRBD2 (7 bases). This CDR3 contains 15 residues. CDR1 is MNHEY and CDR2 is SVGAGI in the germline V gene. Trimming removed 6 bases at V and 5 bases at J, with 19 bases between.

The rearrangement joins TRBV2 to TRBJ1-2, with 7 bases lining up with TRBD1. The germline gives CDR1 SNHLY, CDR2 FYNNEI. This CDR3 spans 13 amino acids. V gave up 5 bases and J gave up 2 bases; unmatched junction bases: 2. Here the CDR3 DNA reads TGTGCCAGCAGTTCGGACAGGAACTATGGCTACACCTTC. This gives the protein CASSSDRNYGYTF. The full variable domain, completed using reference TRBV2 and TRBJ1-2, is EPEVTQTPSHQVTQMGQEVILRCVPISNHLYFYWYRQILGQKVEFLVSFYNNEISEKSEIFDDQFSVERPDGSNFTLKIRSTKLEDSAMYFCASSSDRNYGYTFGSGTRLTVV.

V and J are TRBV4-1 and TRBJ2-5; D is tentatively TRBD1 or TRBD2 (5 bases each). Germline V gene lookup returns CDR1 MGHRA and CDR2 YSYEKL. The CDR3 sequence is 15 residues long. Trimming removed 0 bases at V and 4 bases at J, with 12 bases between. The CDR3, as DNA: TGCGCCAGCAGCCAAGATCCCCGGGACCCAGAGACCCAGTACTTC. Amino acids: CASSQDPRDPETQYF.